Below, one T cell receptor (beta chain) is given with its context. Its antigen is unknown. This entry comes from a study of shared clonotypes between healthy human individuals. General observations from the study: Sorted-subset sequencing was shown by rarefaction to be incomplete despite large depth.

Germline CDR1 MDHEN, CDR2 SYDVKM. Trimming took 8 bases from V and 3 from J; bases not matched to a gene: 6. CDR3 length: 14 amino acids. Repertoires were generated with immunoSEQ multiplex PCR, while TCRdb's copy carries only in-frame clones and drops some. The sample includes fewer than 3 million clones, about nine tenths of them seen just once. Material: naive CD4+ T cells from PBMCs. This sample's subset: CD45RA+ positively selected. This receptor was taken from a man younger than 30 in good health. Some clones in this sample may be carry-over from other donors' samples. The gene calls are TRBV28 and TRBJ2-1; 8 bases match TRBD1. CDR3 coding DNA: TGTGCCAGCGGTGACAGGGGCCACTACAATGAGCAGTTCTTC. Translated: CASGDRGHYNEQFF.